A single sample gave rise to the 25 T cell receptor beta chains below, sequenced in a study of blood T cell repertoires in COVID-19. Profiling relied on immunoSEQ multiplex PCR, and the TCRdb table lists in-frame clones only, not all of them. The sample lists 70,000 to 95,000 clones, 80% occurring once. Input material: peripheral blood. The receptors were gathered from a human donor in a cohort sampled during active COVID-19.

This clone was detected only a few times. The rearrangement links TRBV7-9 to TRBJ1-2, with D possibly TRBD1 on 5 matching bases. V lost 6 bases and J lost 4, with 18 bases in between. CDR3 size: 15 residues. The germline V gene has CDR1 SEHNR and CDR2 FQNEAQ (reference sequence). CDR3 region: CASRTDSVVSYGYTF. As DNA, the CDR3 is TGTGCCAGCAGAACAGACAGTGTAGTTAGCTATGGCTACACCTTC.

The chain carries TRBV27 and TRBJ1-5; tentative D call: TRBD1 (5 bases). V was cut by 4 bases and J by 4 bases, with 11 bases left in between. CDR1 MNHEY and CDR2 SMNVEV come from the germline V gene (reference sequence). The CDR3 spans 14 residues. CDR3 nucleotides: TGTGCCAGCAGTTCAGGGCTGACAAATCAGCCCCAGCATTTT. Translated, it gives CASSSGLTNQPQHF.

The chain recombines TRBV19 with TRBJ1-5; D is undetermined. V was trimmed by 5 bases and J by 0 bases, leaving 11 bases between them. This CDR3 is built from 15 residues. Germline values: CDR1 LNHDA, CDR2 SQIVND (reference sequence). DNA of the CDR3: TGTGCCAGTAGTTTTGGAAGACATAGCAATCAGCCCCAGCATTTT. It encodes CASSFGRHSNQPQHF. The variable domain in full, completed from reference TRBV19 and TRBJ1-5, reads DGGITQSPKYLFRKEGQNVTLSCEQNLNHDAMYWYRQDPGQGLRLIYYSQIVNDFQKGDIAEGYSVSREKKESFPLTVTSAQKNPTAFYLCASSFGRHSNQPQHFGDGTRLSIL.

The chain uses TRBV28 and TRBJ1-3, with D possibly being TRBD1 (5 bases). The V end lost 7 bases, the J end lost 4 bases, and 11 bases lay between the germline ends. This CDR3 comprises 13 residues. CDR1 and CDR2 from the germline V gene are MDHEN and SYDVKM. CDR3 sequence (DNA): TGTGCCAGCACCCGACAGCCCGGAAACACCATATATTTT. Its protein is CASTRQPGNTIYF. Filled out from reference TRBV28 and TRBJ1-3, the complete variable domain reads DVKVTQSSRYLVKRTGEKVFLECVQDMDHENMFWYRQDPGLGLRLIYFSYDVKMKEKGDIPEGYSVSREKKERFSLILESASTNQTSMYLCASTRQPGNTIYFGEGSWLTVV.

This clone showed up just once. V is TRBV6-6 and J is TRBJ2-5; 14 nucleotides align to TRBD2. The CDR3 spans 16 residues. Trimming removed 5 bases from V and 5 bases from J; junction bases left unmatched: 7. Germline V gives CDR1 MNHNY, CDR2 SVGAGI (reference sequence). The CDR3 DNA is TGTGCCAGCAGTAACCGACTAGCGGGAGGGACGGAGACCCAGTACTTC. Encoded protein: CASSNRLAGGTETQYF.

The chain uses TRBV28 and TRBJ1-4; no clear D gene. The germline V gene encodes CDR1 MDHEN and CDR2 SYDVKM. The CDR3 contains 13 residues. V gave up 3 bases and J gave up 5 bases, with 7 bases separating them. The CDR3 spells CASSFGQNEKLFF. The DNA of the CDR3 is TGTGCCAGCAGTTTTGGCCAAAATGAAAAACTGTTTTTT.

V is TRBV5-1 and J is TRBJ1-6; D is undetermined. Germline values: CDR1 SGHRS, CDR2 YFSETQ. This CDR3 has 13 residues. V lost 0 bases and J 6 bases, leaving 4 bases between the germline ends. This CDR3 is CASSLDGNSPLHF. CDR3 DNA sequence: TGCGCCAGCAGCTTGGACGGTAATTCACCCCTCCACTTT.

This chain joins TRBV9 and TRBJ1-1, with 9 bases that match TRBD1. The J segment lost 2 bases and the V segment lost 4 bases, leaving 9 bases of the junction unmatched. The CDR3 consists of 16 residues. CDR1 and CDR2 (germline): SGDLS, YYNGEE. CDR3 loop: CASSRTDRGSNTEAFF. CDR3 bases: TGTGCCAGCAGCAGGACGGACAGGGGATCAAACACTGAAGCTTTCTTT.

The chain employs TRBV27 and TRBJ1-2; tentative D call: TRBD1 (6 bases). The V and J ends lost 3 bases and 5 bases respectively, with 13 bases between them. The CDR3 loop spans 14 amino acids. CDR1 and CDR2 from the germline V gene are MNHEY and SMNVEV (reference sequence). As DNA, the CDR3 is TGTGCCAGCAGTTTGGGGGCAGGGGCGTATGGCTACACCTTC. It yields the protein CASSLGAGAYGYTF.

This rearrangement joins TRBV4-2 to TRBJ1-4; D gene uncertain. V gave up 0 bases and J gave up 8 bases, with 10 bases separating them. This CDR3 has 14 amino acids. Germline V gives CDR1 LGHNA, CDR2 YNFKEQ. The CDR3: CASSQEAGREKLFF. The CDR3, as DNA: TGTGCCAGCAGCCAAGAGGCGGGTAGAGAAAAACTGTTTTTT.

The rearrangement joins TRBV18 to TRBJ2-1, with 15 positions matching TRBD2. Trimming at V came to 3 bases and at J to 7 bases, leaving 4 bases not matched to a gene. The V gene's germline CDR1 is KGHSH and CDR2 LQKENI. CDR3 length: 16 amino acids. The CDR3 DNA reads TGTGCCAGCTCACCTACCGGGACTAGCGGGAGGAATGAGCAGTTCTTC. Its translation is CASSPTGTSGRNEQFF.

This chain links TRBV18 with TRBJ1-1, with D perhaps matching TRBD1 (6 bases). V was cut by 2 bases and J by 1 base, with 20 bases left in between. The CDR3 loop spans 18 amino acids. CDR1 and CDR2 (germline): KGHSH, LQKENI. CDR3 in DNA: TGTGCCAGCTCACCAAAAGATTGGGGGCGCGTGGGGAACACTGAAGCTTTCTTT. Its translation is CASSPKDWGRVGNTEAFF.

The table lists this clone with many counts. V usage is TRBV5-1 and J usage is TRBJ1-3; D unclear. Germline values: CDR1 SGHRS, CDR2 YFSETQ. Trimming left V 0 bases short and J 2 bases short, with 18 bases between. There are 18 residues in the CDR3. CDR3 residues: CASSLGATSARTGNTIYF. The CDR3 nucleotides are TGCGCCAGCAGCTTGGGGGCGACGTCCGCGAGAACTGGAAACACCATATATTTT.

The rearrangement uses TRBV4-2 and TRBJ2-4, with 9 bases fitting TRBD1. This CDR3 spans 15 amino acids. The V segment lost 5 bases and the J segment 5 bases; nucleotides outside the gene matches: 7. Germline V gene sequence: CDR1 LGHNA, CDR2 YNFKEQ. The CDR3 sequence is CASSGRDRAENIQYF. In DNA, the CDR3 is TGTGCCAGCAGCGGGCGGGACAGGGCGGAAAACATTCAGTACTTC.

The rearrangement links TRBV11-3 to TRBJ2-7, with D possibly being TRBD1 (6 bases). This CDR3 is 15 amino acids long. V lost 0 bases and J 3 bases, leaving 12 bases between the germline ends. Per the germline V gene, CDR1 is SGHNT and CDR2 is YENEEA. The CDR3 coding sequence is TGTGCCAGCAGCTTAGAGGGGGCCCCAAACTACGAGCAGTACTTC. As protein: CASSLEGAPNYEQYF. The full variable domain, rest sourced from reference TRBV11-3 and TRBJ2-7, is EAGVVQSPRYKIIEKKQPVAFWCNPISGHNTLYWYLQNLGQGPELLIRYENEEAVDDSQLPKDRFSAERLKGVDSTLKIQPAELGDSAVYLCASSLEGAPNYEQYFGPGTRLTVT.

Concerning this clone: This CDR3 is missing its conserved last phenylalanine or tryptophan, likely due to a read error. The DNA is omitted, as the CDR3 cannot be located on it reliably, and the CDR3 follows TCRdb's listing. The chain couples TRBV18 to TRBJ2-7; the DNA was not compared with TRBD2, the D call given in the table. Germline V gene data show CDR1 as KGHSH and CDR2 as LQKENI. The CDR3 spans 11 residues, counting both ends. CDR3 sequence: CASSPEGLCGY.

A single count supports this clone. V usage is TRBV5-5 and J usage is TRBJ1-1; TRBD1 might be the D (5 bases). V lost 0 bases and J lost 4, with 13 bases in between. The V gene's germline CDR1 is SGHKS and CDR2 YYEKEE (reference sequence). The CDR3 has 15 residues. CDR3 coding DNA: TGTGCCAGCAGCTTGGGAGGCAAGGGGTTCACTGAAGCTTTCTTT. Translated: CASSLGGKGFTEAFF.

There are a few counts of this clone. The chain has TRBV7-9 and TRBJ2-7; 12 positions agree with TRBD2. Germline CDR1 reads SEHNR; CDR2 reads FQNEAQ (reference sequence). The CDR3 is 15 residues long. V was clipped by 3 bases and J by 2 bases; unmatched bases: 2. The CDR3 loop is CASSLSSGRAYEQYF. CDR3 bases: TGTGCCAGCAGCTTGTCTAGCGGGAGGGCCTACGAGCAGTACTTC.

The V gene is TRBV28, the J gene TRBJ1-5; a possible D gene is TRBD1 (6 bases). Per the germline V gene, CDR1 is MDHEN and CDR2 is SYDVKM. V gave up 6 bases and J gave up 3 bases, with 12 bases separating them. The CDR3 contains 14 residues. CDR3 bases: TGTGCCAGCAGAATTGGACAGAACAATCAGCCCCAGCATTTT. As protein: CASRIGQNNQPQHF.

This clone has ten or more counts. This rearrangement joins TRBV28 to TRBJ2-7; D is perhaps TRBD1 (6 bases). The CDR3 runs 13 residues. Trimming shortened V by 5 bases and J by 4 bases, and 12 bases separated the two germline ends. From germline, CDR1 is MDHEN and CDR2 SYDVKM. The CDR3 protein is CASSRQDRYEQYF. The CDR3, as DNA: TGTGCCAGCAGTCGACAGGACAGATACGAGCAGTACTTC.

V is TRBV5-1 and J is TRBJ2-3; D is perhaps TRBD2 (6 bases). The CDR3 is 15 residues long. Deletions cut 7 bases from V and 2 bases from J, with 17 bases between. CDR1 is SGHRS and CDR2 is YFSETQ in the germline V gene. In nucleotides, the CDR3 is TGCGCCAGCGGACTGGGACGGGGGAACACAGATACGCAGTATTTT. This sequence encodes CASGLGRGNTDTQYF.

The chain carries TRBV7-3 and TRBJ1-2, with D unclear. Trimming removed 2 bases from V and 2 bases from J, with 12 bases in between. This CDR3 is 15 amino acids long. CDR1 and CDR2 (germline): SGHTA, FQGTGA. The chain's CDR3 is CASSLGPGTNYGYTF. CDR3 nucleotide sequence: TGTGCCAGCAGCTTAGGACCGGGAACGAACTATGGCTACACCTTC.

V usage is TRBV19 and J usage is TRBJ2-3; no clear D. Trimming removed 5 bases from V and 2 bases from J, with 11 bases in between. The CDR3 is 14 amino acids. CDR1 is LNHDA, CDR2 SQIVND, per germline (reference sequence). The CDR3 DNA is TGTGCCAGTAGTTCTAGGTCTCTCACAGATACGCAGTATTTT. It yields the protein CASSSRSLTDTQYF. Drawing the rest from reference TRBV19 and TRBJ2-3, the complete variable domain is DGGITQSPKYLFRKEGQNVTLSCEQNLNHDAMYWYRQDPGQGLRLIYYSQIVNDFQKGDIAEGYSVSREKKESFPLTVTSAQKNPTAFYLCASSSRSLTDTQYFGPGTRLTVL.

The chain joins TRBV18 to TRBJ2-7; 8 nucleotides agree with TRBD2. V lost 7 bases, J lost 0 bases, and 8 bases stayed unmatched. The CDR3 loop spans 15 amino acids. Germline V gene sequence: CDR1 KGHSH, CDR2 LQKENI. The CDR3 coding sequence is TGTGCCAGCTGGGGACTAGGACGGAGCTCCTACGAGCAGTACTTC. This gives the protein CASWGLGRSSYEQYF.

The genes are TRBV6-5 and TRBJ2-7; 8 bases are shared with TRBD1. Germline CDR1 is MNHEY and CDR2 is SVGAGI. The CDR3 runs 15 residues. With V trimmed by 8 bases and J by 2 bases, 11 bases remained unmatched. CDR3: CASDRGVVVAYEQYF. In nucleotides, the CDR3 is TGTGCCAGCGACAGGGGAGTAGTCGTGGCCTACGAGCAGTACTTC.